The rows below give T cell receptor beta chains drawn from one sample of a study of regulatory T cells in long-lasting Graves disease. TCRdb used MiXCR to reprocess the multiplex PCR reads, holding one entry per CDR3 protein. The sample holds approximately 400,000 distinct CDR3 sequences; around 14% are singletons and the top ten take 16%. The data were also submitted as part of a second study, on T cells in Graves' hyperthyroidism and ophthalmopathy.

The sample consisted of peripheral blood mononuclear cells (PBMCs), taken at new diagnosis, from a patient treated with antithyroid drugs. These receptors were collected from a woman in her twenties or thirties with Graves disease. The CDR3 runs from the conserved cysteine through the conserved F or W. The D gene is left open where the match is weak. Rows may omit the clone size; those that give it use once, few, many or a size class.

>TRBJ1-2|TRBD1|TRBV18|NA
CASSPGTGGNGYTF
TGTGCCAGCTCCCCCGGGACAGGTGGGAATGGCTACACCTTC
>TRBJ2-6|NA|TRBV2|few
CASSEEGSGANVLTF
TGTGCCAGCAGTGAAGAGGGGTCCGGGGCCAACGTCCTGACTTTC
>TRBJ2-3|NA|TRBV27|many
CASSLSPRGDDTQYF
TGTGCCAGCAGTTTATCGCCCAGGGGGGACGATACGCAGTATTTT
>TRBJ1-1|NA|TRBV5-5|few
CASSLWAGPGAEALF
TGTGCCAGCAGCTTGTGGGCGGGACCCGGCGCTGAAGCTCTCTTT
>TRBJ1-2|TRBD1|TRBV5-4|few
CASSFQGAGGSGYGYTF
TGTGCCAGCAGCTTCCAGGGGGCAGGAGGGTCCGGCTATGGCTACACCTTC
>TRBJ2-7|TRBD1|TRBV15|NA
CATSRGPGQGLSVEQYF
TGTGCCACCAGCAGAGGACCGGGACAGGGTTTATCGGTCGAGCAGTACTTC
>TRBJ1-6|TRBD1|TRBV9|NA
CASSVGGQGAVDGNSPLHF
TGTGCCAGCAGCGTAGGCGGACAGGGGGCGGTTGACGGGAATTCACCCCTCCACTTT
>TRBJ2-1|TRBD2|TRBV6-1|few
CASSEALVSGSLYNEQFF
TGTGCCAGCAGTGAAGCTCTGGTTAGCGGGAGCTTATACAATGAGCAGTTCTTC
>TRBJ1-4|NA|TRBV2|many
CASSERLLGTNEKLFF
TGTGCCAGCAGTGAACGGCTTCTGGGAACTAATGAAAAACTGTTTTTT
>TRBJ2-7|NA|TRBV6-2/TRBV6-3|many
CASGGREQYF
TGTGCCAGCGGAGGACGTGAGCAGTACTTC
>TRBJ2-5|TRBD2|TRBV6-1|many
CASSRTSGRGGETQYF
TGTGCCAGCAGCCGGACTAGCGGGAGGGGGGGGGAGACCCAGTACTTC
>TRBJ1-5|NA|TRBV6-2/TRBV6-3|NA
CASSPVVGNQPQHF
TGTGCCAGCAGTCCAGTAGTAGGCAATCAGCCCCAGCATTTT
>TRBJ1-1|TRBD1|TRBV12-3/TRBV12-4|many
CASSSAVAGGMNTEAFF
TGTGCCAGCAGTTCGGCCGTGGCAGGGGGCATGAACACTGAAGCTTTCTTT
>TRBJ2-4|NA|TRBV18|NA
CASSPPGASNIQYF
TGTGCCAGCTCACCCCCAGGGGCGTCGAACATTCAGTACTTC
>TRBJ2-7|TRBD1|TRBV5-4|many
CASSPGTGVEQYF
TGTGCCAGCAGCCCCGGGACAGGGGTCGAGCAGTACTTC
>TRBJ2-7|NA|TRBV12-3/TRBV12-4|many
CASSRGAGSAYEQYF
TGTGCCAGCAGCCGAGGGGCCGGCTCAGCCTACGAGCAGTACTTC
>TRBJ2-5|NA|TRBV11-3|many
CASSLAFLPGGGGQETQYF
TGTGCCAGCAGCTTAGCTTTCCTACCCGGTGGGGGAGGTCAAGAGACCCAGTACTTC
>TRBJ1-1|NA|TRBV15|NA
CATSWGGYTEAFF
TGTGCCACCTCCTGGGGGGGGTACACTGAAGCTTTCTTT
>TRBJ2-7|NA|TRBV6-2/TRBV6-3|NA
CATRGSNYEQYF
TGTGCCACCCGGGGGAGTAACTACGAGCAGTACTTC
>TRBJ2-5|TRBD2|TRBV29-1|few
CSVLPRSGTLGTQYF
TGCAGCGTCCTCCCCAGAAGCGGGACGCTTGGGACCCAGTACTTC
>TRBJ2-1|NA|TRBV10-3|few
CATRRPSDLLYNEQFF
TGTGCCACCCGGAGGCCTAGCGACCTACTGTACAATGAGCAGTTCTTC
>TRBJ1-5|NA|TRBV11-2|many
CASSHEQGGEEQPQHF
TGTGCCAGCAGCCACGAACAGGGAGGAGAGGAACAGCCCCAGCATTTT
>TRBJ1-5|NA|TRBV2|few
CASGLTHQPQHF
TGTGCCAGCGGCCTTACTCATCAGCCCCAGCATTTT
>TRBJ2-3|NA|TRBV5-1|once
CASSLATSTDAQYF
TGCGCCAGCAGCTTGGCCACGAGCACAGATGCGCAGTATTTT
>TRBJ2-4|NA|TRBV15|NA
CATSRVGEGNIQYF
TGTGCCACCAGCAGAGTGGGCGAGGGAAACATTCAGTACTTC
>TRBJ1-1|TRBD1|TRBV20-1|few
CSARETGLNTEAFF
TGCAGTGCTAGAGAGACAGGGTTGAACACTGAAGCTTTCTTT
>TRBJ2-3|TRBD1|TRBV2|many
CASSEEGAGTDTQYF
TGTGCCAGCAGTGAAGAGGGGGCAGGCACAGATACGCAGTATTTT
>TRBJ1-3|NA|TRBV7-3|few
CASSLRPDSGNTIYF
TGTGCCAGCAGCTTACGTCCGGACTCTGGAAACACCATATATTTT
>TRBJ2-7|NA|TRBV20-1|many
CSAREEFYEQYF
TGCAGTGCTAGAGAAGAGTTTTACGAGCAGTACTTC
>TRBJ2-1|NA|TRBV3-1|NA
CASSRRSYNEQFF
TGTGCCAGCAGTAGACGGTCGTACAATGAGCAGTTCTTC
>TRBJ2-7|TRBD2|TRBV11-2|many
CASSSPWTSGDSYEQYF
TGTGCCAGCAGCTCGCCCTGGACTAGCGGGGACTCCTACGAGCAGTACTTC
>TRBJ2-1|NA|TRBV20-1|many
CSARHERVYNEQFF
TGCAGTGCTAGACACGAGCGGGTGTACAATGAGCAGTTCTTC